Following are 8 T cell receptor beta chains from one sample sequenced in a study of post-analysis software for immune sequencing data. Study conclusions and caveats: TRBV5-6, TRBV5-1 and TRBV20-1 were among about 5 TRBV segments more frequent in patients than controls.

Presence of unique molecular identifiers characterized the TCR beta cDNA libraries. TCRdb recomputed calls from the PCR reads with MiXCR, one row per CDR3 protein. The data show around 770,000 distinct CDR3 sequences, more than 45% seen once. These TCRs' antigens remain unknown. Source material: blood. The receptors derive from a girl aged 10-17 years with multiple sclerosis.

In this sample, this clonotype turned up a few times. The chain uses TRBV20-1 and TRBJ2-7; perhaps D is TRBD1 or TRBD2 (5 bases each). V was trimmed by 6 bases and J by 5 bases, leaving 20 bases between them. This CDR3 is built from 14 residues. Germline lookup yields CDR1 DFQATT and CDR2 SNEGSKA (reference sequence). The CDR3 coding sequence is TGCAGTGCCCAGGAGCCAAACGGGGCGAACGAGCAGTACTTC. It translates to CSAQEPNGANEQYF.

The rearrangement uses TRBV29-1 and TRBJ2-3, with D perhaps being TRBD1 or TRBD2 (5 bases each). The CDR3 covers 13 residues. CDR1 and CDR2 from the germline V gene are SQVTM and ANQGSEA. Deletions cut 3 bases from V and 4 bases from J, with 11 bases between. The CDR3 loop reads CSVDGGTADTQYF. DNA of the CDR3: TGCAGCGTTGATGGGGGAACGGCAGATACGCAGTATTTT.

The genes are TRBV5-5 and TRBJ1-5; 7 bases fit TRBD1. CDR3 size: 14 residues. Looked up from germline, CDR1 is SGHKS and CDR2 is YYEKEE (reference sequence). The junction had 4 bases not matched to a gene; V was cut back by 4 bases and J by 3 bases. The CDR3 bases are TGTGCCAGCAGCCCAGGGACAGACAATCAGCCCCAGCATTTT. This gives the protein CASSPGTDNQPQHF.

This clonotype was seen only a few times. This chain links TRBV7-9 with TRBJ1-4; TRBD1 matches at 9 bases. The CDR3 is 19 amino acids. Germline CDR1 SEHNR, CDR2 FQNEAQ (reference sequence). The V segment lost 3 bases and the J segment 2 bases; nucleotides outside the gene matches: 13. The CDR3 protein is CASSFTGGVLPLTNEKLFF. The CDR3 DNA reads as TGTGCCAGCAGCTTTACAGGGGGCGTTTTGCCTTTGACTAATGAAAAACTGTTTTTT.

In this sample, this clonotype turned up a few times. The chain couples TRBV7-6 to TRBJ2-5, with D perhaps TRBD2 (6 bases). With the DNA end fitting TRBJ2-7 better, the J assignment may be wrong. Germline CDR1 SGHVS, CDR2 FNYEAQ. CDR3 length: 15 residues. CDR3 DNA: TGTGCCAGCAGCTTATTTGGCGGGGCTTACTACGAGCAGTACTTC. It is translated as CASSLFGGAYYEQYF.

The chain has TRBV5-1 and TRBJ2-7; weak D call: TRBD1 (5 bases). V lost 4 bases to trimming and J lost 3 bases, with 11 bases between them. Germline assignment: CDR1 SGHRS and CDR2 YFSETQ. The CDR3 is made up of 13 amino acids. CDR3: CASSPGHRYEQYF. CDR3 sequence (DNA): TGCGCCAGCAGCCCTGGACATCGCTACGAGCAGTACTTC.

The V gene is TRBV29-1, the J gene TRBJ1-1; a possible D gene is TRBD1 (5 bases). Germline lookup yields CDR1 SQVTM and CDR2 ANQGSEA. V lost 4 bases and J 4 bases, leaving 19 bases between the germline ends. This CDR3 is built from 15 residues. Written as DNA, the CDR3 is TGCAGCGTTGGAGGTGGGTGGGGGGTCGGCACTGAAGCTTTCTTT. This gives the protein CSVGGGWGVGTEAFF.

Remarks on this clonotype: One end of the junction varies from germline; a read error may be responsible. This chain's CDR3 is CASRPGLAGVSYDEQFF. The CDR3 nucleotides are TGTGCCAGCAGACCCGGACTAGCGGGAGTCTCCTACGATGAGCAGTTCTTC. This chain uses TRBV6-1 with TRBJ2-1; 13 nucleotides agree with TRBD2. The CDR3 has 17 residues. The germline gives CDR1 MNHNS, CDR2 SASEGT.